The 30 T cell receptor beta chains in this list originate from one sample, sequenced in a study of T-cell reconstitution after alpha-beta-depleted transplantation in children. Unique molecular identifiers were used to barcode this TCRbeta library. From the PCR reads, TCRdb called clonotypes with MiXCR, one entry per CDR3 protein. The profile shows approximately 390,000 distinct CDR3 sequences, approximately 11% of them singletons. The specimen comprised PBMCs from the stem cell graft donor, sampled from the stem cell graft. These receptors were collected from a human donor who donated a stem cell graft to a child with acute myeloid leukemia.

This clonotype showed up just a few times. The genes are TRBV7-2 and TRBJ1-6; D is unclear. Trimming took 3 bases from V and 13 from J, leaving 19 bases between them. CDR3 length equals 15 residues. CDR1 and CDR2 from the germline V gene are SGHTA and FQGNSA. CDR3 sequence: CASSFPDSPLAPLHF. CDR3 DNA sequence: TGTGCCAGCAGCTTTCCAGATAGCCCGCTGGCGCCCCTCCACTTT.

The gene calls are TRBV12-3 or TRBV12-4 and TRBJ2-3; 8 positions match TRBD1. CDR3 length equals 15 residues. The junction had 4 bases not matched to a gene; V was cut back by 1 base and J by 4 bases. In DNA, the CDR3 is TGTGCCAGCAGTTTAGGACAGGGGATGTCAGATACGCAGTATTTT. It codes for CASSLGQGMSDTQYF.

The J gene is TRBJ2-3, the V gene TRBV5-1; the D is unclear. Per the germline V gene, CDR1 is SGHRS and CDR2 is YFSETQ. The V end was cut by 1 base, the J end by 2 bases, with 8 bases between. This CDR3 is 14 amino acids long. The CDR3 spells CASSLTRDTDTQYF. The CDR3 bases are TGCGCCAGCAGCTTGACCAGAGACACAGATACGCAGTATTTT.

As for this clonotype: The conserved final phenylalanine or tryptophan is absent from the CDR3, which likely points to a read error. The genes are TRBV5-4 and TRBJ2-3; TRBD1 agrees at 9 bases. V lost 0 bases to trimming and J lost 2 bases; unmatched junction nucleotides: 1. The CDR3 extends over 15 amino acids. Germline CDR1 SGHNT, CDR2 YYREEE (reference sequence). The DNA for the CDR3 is TGTGCCAGCAGCTTGGGGGACAGGGCCACAGATACGCAGTATTTG. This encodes CASSLGDRATDTQYL.

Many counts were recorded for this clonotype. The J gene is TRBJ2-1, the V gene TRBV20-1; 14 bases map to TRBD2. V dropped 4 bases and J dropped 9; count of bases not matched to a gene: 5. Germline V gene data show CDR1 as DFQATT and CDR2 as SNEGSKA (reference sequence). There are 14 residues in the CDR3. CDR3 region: CSATGLAGDREQFF. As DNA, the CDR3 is TGCAGTGCTACGGGACTAGCGGGAGACCGTGAGCAGTTCTTC.

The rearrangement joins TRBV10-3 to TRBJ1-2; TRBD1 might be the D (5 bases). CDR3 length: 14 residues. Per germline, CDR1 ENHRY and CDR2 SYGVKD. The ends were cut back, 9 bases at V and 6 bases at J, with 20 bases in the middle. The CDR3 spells CAINENGAGNGYTF. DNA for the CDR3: TGTGCCATTAACGAAAATGGGGCAGGCAATGGCTACACCTTC.

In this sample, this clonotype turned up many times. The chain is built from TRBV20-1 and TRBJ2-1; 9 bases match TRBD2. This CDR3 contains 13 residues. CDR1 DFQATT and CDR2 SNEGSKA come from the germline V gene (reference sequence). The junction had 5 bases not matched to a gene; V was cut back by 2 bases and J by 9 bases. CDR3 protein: CSARLGGRGEQFF. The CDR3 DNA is TGCAGTGCTAGATTAGGCGGGAGGGGTGAGCAGTTCTTC.

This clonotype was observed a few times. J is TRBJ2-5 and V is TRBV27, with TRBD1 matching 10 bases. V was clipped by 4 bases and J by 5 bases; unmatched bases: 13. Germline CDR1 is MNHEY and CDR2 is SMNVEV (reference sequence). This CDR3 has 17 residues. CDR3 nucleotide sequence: TGTGCCAGCAGTTCCTCCCCGCGACAGGGGGCCTGGGAGACCCAGTACTTC. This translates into CASSSSPRQGAWETQYF.

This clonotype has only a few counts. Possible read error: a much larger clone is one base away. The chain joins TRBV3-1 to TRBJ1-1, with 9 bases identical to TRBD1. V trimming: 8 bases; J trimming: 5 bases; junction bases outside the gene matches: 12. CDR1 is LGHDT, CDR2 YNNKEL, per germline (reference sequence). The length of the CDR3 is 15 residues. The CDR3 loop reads CASSYQQGAQTEAFF. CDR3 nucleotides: TGTGCCAGCTCCTACCAACAGGGGGCGCAGACTGAAGCTTTCTTT.

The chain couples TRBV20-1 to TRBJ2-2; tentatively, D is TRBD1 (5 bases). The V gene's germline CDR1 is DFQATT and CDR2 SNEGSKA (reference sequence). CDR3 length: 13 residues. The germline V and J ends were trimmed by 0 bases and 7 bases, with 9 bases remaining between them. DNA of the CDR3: TGCAGTGCTAGAGAGGATAGGGGCGGGGAGCTGTTTTTT. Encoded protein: CSAREDRGGELFF.

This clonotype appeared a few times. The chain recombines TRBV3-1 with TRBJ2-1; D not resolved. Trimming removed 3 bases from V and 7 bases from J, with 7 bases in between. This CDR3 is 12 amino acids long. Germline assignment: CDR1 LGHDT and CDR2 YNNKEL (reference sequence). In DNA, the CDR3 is TGTGCCAGCAGCCAGAAGTCAAATGAGCAGTTCTTC. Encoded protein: CASSQKSNEQFF.

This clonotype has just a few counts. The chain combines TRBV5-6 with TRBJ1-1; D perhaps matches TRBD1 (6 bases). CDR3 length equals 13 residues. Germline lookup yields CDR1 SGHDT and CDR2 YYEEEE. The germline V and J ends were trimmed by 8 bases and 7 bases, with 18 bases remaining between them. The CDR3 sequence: CASGRGARNEAFF. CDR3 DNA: TGTGCCAGTGGAAGGGGGGCTCGCAATGAAGCTTTCTTT. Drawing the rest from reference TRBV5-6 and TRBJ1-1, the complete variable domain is DAGVTQSPTHLIKTRGQQVTLRCSPKSGHDTVSWYQQALGQGPQFIFQYYEEEERQRGNFPDRFSGHQFPNYSSELNVNALLLGDSALYLCASGRGARNEAFFGQGTRLTVV.

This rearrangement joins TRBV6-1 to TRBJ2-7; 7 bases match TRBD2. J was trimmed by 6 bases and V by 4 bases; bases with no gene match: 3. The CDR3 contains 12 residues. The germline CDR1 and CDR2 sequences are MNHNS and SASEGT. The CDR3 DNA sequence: TGTGCCAGCAGTGTCCCGGGGGGCGAGCAGTACGTC. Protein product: CASSVPGGEQYV.

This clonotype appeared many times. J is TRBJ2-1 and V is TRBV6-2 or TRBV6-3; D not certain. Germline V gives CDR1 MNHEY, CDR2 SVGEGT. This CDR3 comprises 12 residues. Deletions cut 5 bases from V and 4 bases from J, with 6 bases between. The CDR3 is CASSNQYNEQFF. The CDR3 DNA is TGTGCCAGCAGTAACCAGTACAATGAGCAGTTCTTC.

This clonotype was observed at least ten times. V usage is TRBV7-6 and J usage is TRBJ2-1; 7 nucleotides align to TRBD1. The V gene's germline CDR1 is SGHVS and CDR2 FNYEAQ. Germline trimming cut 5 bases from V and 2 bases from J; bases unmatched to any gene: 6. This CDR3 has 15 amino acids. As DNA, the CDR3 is TGTGCCAGCAGCCCAAACAGGGGCCCCTACAATGAGCAGTTCTTC. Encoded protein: CASSPNRGPYNEQFF.

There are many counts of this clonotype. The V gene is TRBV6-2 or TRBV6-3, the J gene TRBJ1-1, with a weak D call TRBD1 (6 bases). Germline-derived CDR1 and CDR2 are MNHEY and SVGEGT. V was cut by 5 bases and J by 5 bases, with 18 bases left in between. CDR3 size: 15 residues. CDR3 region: CASSPDGGGGTEAFF. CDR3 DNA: TGTGCCAGCAGTCCTGACGGTGGAGGGGGTACTGAAGCTTTCTTT.

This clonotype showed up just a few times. The CDR3 sequence: CASSPVQYNEQFF. CDR3 in DNA: TGTGCCAGCTCACCAGTACAATACAATGAGCAGTTCTTC. The chain couples TRBV18 to TRBJ2-1; D remains ambiguous. Germline V gene lookup returns CDR1 KGHSH and CDR2 LQKENI. V was shortened by 2 bases and J by 4 bases, with 6 bases between the two germline ends. The CDR3 covers 13 residues.

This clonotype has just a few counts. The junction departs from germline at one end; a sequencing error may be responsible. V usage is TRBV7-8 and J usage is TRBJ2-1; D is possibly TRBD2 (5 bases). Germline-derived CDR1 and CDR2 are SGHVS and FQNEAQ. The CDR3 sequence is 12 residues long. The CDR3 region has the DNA TGTGCCAGCAGCGGCTCCGATAGCGAGTCATCCTTC. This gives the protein CASSGSDSESSF.

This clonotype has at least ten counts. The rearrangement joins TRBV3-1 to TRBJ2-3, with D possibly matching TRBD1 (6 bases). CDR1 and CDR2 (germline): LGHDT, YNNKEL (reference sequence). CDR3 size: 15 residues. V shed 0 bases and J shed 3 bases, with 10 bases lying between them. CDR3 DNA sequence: TGTGCCAGCAGCCAAGATATTACAGGGACAGATACGCAGTATTTT. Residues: CASSQDITGTDTQYF.

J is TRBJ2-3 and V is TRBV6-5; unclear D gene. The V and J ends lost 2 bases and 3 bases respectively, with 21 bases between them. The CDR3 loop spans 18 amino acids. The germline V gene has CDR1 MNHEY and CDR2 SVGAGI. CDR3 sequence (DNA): TGTGCCAGCAGTTACCCCAGGTCCGGGCACCCTTCTACAGATACGCAGTATTTT. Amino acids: CASSYPRSGHPSTDTQYF.

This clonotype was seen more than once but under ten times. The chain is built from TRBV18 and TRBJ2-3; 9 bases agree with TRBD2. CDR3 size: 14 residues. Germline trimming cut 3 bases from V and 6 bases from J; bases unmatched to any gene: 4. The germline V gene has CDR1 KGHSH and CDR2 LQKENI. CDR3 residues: CASSPREGLDTQYF. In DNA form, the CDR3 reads TGTGCCAGCTCACCGCGGGAGGGCCTTGATACGCAGTATTTT.

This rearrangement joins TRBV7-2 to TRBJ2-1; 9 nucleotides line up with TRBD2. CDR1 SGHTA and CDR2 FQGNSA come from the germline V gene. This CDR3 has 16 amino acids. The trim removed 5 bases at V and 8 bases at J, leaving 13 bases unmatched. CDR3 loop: CASSPYGGGAGDEQFF. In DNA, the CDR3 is TGTGCCAGCAGCCCATACGGCGGGGGGGCGGGTGATGAGCAGTTCTTC.

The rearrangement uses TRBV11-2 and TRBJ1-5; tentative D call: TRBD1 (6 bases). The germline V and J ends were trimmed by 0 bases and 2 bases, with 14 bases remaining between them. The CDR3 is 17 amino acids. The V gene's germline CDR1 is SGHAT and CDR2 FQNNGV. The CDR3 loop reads CASSLDSGGSGNQPQHF. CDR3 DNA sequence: TGTGCCAGCAGCTTAGATTCGGGGGGCTCGGGCAATCAGCCCCAGCATTTT.

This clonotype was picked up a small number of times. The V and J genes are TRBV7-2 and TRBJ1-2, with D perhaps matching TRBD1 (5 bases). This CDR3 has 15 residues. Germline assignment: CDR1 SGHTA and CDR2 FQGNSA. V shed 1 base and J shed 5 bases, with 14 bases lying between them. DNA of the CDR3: TGTGCCAGCAGCTTAGGCACGGGGCGCCTATATGGCTACACCTTC. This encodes CASSLGTGRLYGYTF.

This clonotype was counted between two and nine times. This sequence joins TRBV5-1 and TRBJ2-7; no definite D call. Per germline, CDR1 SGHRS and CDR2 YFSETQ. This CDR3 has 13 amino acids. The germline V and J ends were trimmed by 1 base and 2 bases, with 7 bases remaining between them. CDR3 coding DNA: TGCGCCAGCAGCTTGCAGGTCGCCTACGAGCAGTACTTC. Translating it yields CASSLQVAYEQYF. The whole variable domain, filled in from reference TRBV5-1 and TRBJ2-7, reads KAGVTQTPRYLIKTRGQQVTLSCSPISGHRSVSWYQQTPGQGLQFLFEYFSETQRNKGNFPGRFSGRQFSNSRSEMNVSTLELGDSALYLCASSLQVAYEQYFGPGTRLTVT.

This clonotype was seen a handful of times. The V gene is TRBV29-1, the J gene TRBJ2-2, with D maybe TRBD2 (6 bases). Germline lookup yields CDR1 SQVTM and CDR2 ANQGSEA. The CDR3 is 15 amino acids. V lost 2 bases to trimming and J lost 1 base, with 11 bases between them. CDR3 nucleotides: TGCAGCGTTGAACCGCGGGAAAAGAACACCGGGGAGCTGTTTTTT. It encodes CSVEPREKNTGELFF.

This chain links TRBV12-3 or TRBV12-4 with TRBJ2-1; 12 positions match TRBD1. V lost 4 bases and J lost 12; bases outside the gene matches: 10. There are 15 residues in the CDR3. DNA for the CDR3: TGTGCCAGCAGTTCCGGGACAGGGGGCAGGTTTGGGCAGTTCTTC. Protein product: CASSSGTGGRFGQFF.

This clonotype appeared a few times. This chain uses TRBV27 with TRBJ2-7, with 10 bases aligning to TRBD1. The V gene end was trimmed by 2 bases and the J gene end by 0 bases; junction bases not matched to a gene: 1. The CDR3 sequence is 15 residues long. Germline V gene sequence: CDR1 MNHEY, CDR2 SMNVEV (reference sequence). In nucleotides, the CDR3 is TGTGCCAGCAGTTTAGACAGGGGGCTCTCCTACGAGCAGTACTTC. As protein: CASSLDRGLSYEQYF.

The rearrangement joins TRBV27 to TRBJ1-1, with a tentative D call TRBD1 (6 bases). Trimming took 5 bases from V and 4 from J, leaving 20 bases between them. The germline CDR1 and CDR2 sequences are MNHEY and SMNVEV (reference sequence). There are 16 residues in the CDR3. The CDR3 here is CASSMGARGTGTEAFF. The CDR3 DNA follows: TGTGCCAGCAGTATGGGGGCCCGAGGGACTGGCACTGAAGCTTTCTTT.

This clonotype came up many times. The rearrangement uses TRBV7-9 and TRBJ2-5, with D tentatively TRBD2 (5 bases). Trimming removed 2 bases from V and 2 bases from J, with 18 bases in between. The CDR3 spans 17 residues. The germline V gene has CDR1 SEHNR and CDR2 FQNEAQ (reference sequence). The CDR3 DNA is TGTGCCAGCAGCTTATTAGACCAACCGGACTTTCAAGAGACCCAGTACTTC. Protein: CASSLLDQPDFQETQYF.